A selection of T cell receptor beta chains follows, all from one sample in a study of OX40 agonist ivuxolimab in advanced cancers. Libraries were prepared by immunoSEQ multiplex PCR; TCRdb keeps only in-frame clonotypes and omits some of them. This sample has some 30,000 clones, with around 82% found just once. Sequencing was performed on CD4+ or CD8+ T cells sorted from blood, taken in a trial of the OX40 agonist ivuxolimab. The receptors shown here come from an adult with an advanced solid tumor such as melanoma, head and neck, liver or kidney cancer. Both conserved end residues are trimmed from each CDR3. Not all rows give a size; the values are once, few, many and, for expanded clones, a class.

CDR3 length,V gene,clone size,CDR3 protein
12,TRBV19,NA,ATGGAGYTDTQY
12,TRBV10-1,NA,ATRRGTGGEKLF
12,TRBV9,NA,ASSADGTQETQY
13,TRBV7-9,NA,ASSLADRGVDEQY
13,TRBV6-5,hyperexpanded,ASSYSGTGGYEQY
14,TRBV15,NA,ATSNILMGREETQY
13,TRBV15,NA,ATSRGRGRGEKLF
9,TRBV20-1,once,SASPEETVL
13,TRBV4-1,medium-sized,ASSQVSGGGQPQH
16,TRBV28,NA,ASSLFTPRGPGMQPQH
12,TRBV27,NA,ASSQRTGSYEQY
12,TRBV27,NA,ASSLRYSNQPQH
12,TRBV30,NA,AWSPGASNQPQH
15,TRBV10-3,NA,AISESTGGGAYNEQF
14,TRBV27,NA,ASSGFMVADSDTQY
9,TRBV30,NA,AWSVGSFKF
14,TRBV6-4,NA,ASSDSAGGSTDTQY
14,TRBV5-5,NA,ASSLELAGDTDTQY
15,TRBV27,NA,ASSIGLAGNIQETQY
15,TRBV4-1,NA,ASSQDKLGPRNTEAF
12,TRBV6-5,NA,ASGYRGQINEQY
14,TRBV5-5,NA,ASSPSPKLGTGELF
10,TRBV7-6,NA,ASSEGTDTQY
8,TRBV9,few,ASGGEEAF
12,TRBV27,NA,ASRASGAYNEQF